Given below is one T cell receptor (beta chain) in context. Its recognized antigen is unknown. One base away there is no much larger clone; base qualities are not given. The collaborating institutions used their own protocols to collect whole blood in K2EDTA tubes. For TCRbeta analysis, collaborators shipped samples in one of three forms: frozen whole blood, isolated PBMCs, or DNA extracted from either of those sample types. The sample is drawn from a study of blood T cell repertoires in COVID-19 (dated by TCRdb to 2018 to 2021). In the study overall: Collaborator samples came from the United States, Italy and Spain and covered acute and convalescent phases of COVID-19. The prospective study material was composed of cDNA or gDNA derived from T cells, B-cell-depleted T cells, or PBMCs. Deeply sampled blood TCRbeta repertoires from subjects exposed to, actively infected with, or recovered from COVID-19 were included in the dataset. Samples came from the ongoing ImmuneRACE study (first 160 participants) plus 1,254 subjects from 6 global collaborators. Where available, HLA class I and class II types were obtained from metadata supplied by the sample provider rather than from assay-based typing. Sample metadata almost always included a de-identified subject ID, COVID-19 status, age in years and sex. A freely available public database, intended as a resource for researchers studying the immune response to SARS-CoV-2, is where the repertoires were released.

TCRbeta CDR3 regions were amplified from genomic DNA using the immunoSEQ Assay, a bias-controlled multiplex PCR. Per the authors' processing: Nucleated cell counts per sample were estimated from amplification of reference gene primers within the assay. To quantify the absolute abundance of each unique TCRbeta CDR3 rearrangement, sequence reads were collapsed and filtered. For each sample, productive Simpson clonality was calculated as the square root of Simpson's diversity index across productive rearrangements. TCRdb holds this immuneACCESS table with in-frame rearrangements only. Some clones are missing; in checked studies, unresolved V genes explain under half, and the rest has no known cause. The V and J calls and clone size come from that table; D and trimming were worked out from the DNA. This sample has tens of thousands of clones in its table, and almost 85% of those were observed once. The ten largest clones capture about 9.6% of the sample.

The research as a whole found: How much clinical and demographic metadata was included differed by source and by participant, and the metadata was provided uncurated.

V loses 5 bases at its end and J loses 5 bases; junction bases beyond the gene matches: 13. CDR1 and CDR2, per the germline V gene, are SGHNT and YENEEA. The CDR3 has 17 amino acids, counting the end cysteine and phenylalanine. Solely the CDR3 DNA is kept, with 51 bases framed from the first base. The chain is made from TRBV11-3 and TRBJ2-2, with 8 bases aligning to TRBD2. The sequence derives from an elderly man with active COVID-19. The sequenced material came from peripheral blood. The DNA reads TGTGCCAGCAGCGCCCGAGGGGCGGGGGGATGGACCGGGGAGCTGTTTTTT. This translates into CASSARGAGGWTGELFF.